The next 26 T cell receptor beta chains were all read from a single sample in a study of T cells expressing NK-cell markers. TCRdb reworked the 5' RACE reads into one entry per CDR3 protein, no DNA. Recorded for this sample: 200,000 to 300,000 distinct CDR3 sequences. The specimen sequenced was blood T cells: a sorted CD56 or NKG2C T cell subset, CD4+ or CD8+ T cells, or bulk PBMC T cells (not recorded which). The receptors originated from a man younger than 30 in good health.

The chain joins TRBV18 to TRBJ1-2. CDR1 and CDR2 (germline): KGHSH, LQKENI. The CDR3 sequence is 12 residues long. The CDR3 loop reads CASSPPGYGYTF.

The V and J genes are TRBV18 and TRBJ2-7; TCRdb picks TRBD2, but there is no DNA to check that call. The CDR3 extends over 14 amino acids. Looked up from germline, CDR1 is KGHSH and CDR2 is LQKENI. CDR3 amino acids: CASSPSREAPEQYF.

The chain employs TRBV12-3 or TRBV12-4 and TRBJ1-2; the TCRdb call, TRBD1, lacks DNA for checking. The CDR3 loop spans 16 amino acids. The CDR3 sequence is CASSFRQGSPNYGYTF.

The chain joins TRBV23-1 to TRBJ2-6; TCRdb proposes TRBD2, but this gene call is untestable without DNA. TRBV23-1 is an ORF, with its function uncertain. The CDR3 spans 18 residues. This chain's CDR3 is CASSPLRGRPSGANVLTF.

The J gene is TRBJ1-1, the V gene TRBV29-1; absent DNA, TCRdb's TRBD1 call cannot be checked. Germline V gives CDR1 SQVTM, CDR2 ANQGSEA. The CDR3 has 14 amino acids. The CDR3 sequence: CSARPRAGITEAFF.

This chain connects TRBV7-2 to TRBJ2-5. Germline V gene lookup returns CDR1 SGHTA and CDR2 FQGNSA. The CDR3 runs to 14 residues. The CDR3 protein is CASSLVGSQETQYF.

The chain carries TRBV19 and TRBJ2-2; absent DNA, TCRdb's TRBD1 call cannot be checked. CDR1 and CDR2 from the germline V gene are LNHDA and SQIVND (reference sequence). The CDR3 runs to 16 residues. CDR3: CASFGNPGQNTGELFF.

The V gene is TRBV2, the J gene TRBJ1-5; the TCRdb D gene call, TRBD1, has no DNA to confirm it. Germline CDR1 and CDR2: SNHLY and FYNNEI. This CDR3 spans 15 amino acids. The chain's CDR3 is CASGRGTPDNQPQHF.

V is TRBV20-1 and J is TRBJ2-1; the TCRdb call, TRBD1, lacks DNA for checking. Germline V CDR1 and CDR2: DFQATT, SNEGSKA (reference sequence). The CDR3 loop spans 12 amino acids. The CDR3 region is CSAGGVGNEQFF.

The rearrangement uses TRBV20-1 and TRBJ2-7. Germline values: CDR1 DFQATT, CDR2 SNEGSKA (reference sequence). This CDR3 contains 14 residues. The CDR3 is CSARAQLVEGEQYF.

The V and J genes are TRBV12-3 or TRBV12-4 and TRBJ2-1; there is no DNA to check the TCRdb D call of TRBD2. This CDR3 region has 14 residues. The CDR3 sequence: CASSTGTLSNEQFF.

The rearrangement joins TRBV18 to TRBJ2-1; TCRdb gives TRBD1 as the D gene, but with no DNA this cannot be confirmed. Germline V gene data show CDR1 as KGHSH and CDR2 as LQKENI. The CDR3 has 15 residues. The CDR3 spells CASSYVEGQGNEQFF.

CDR3 protein: CASSAGWSEQFF. The chain carries TRBV7-2 and TRBJ2-1; as DNA is missing, the TRBD1 call by TCRdb cannot be tested. The CDR3 is made up of 12 amino acids. The germline gives CDR1 SGHTA, CDR2 FQGNSA.

This rearrangement joins TRBV20-1 to TRBJ2-1. Germline V gene sequence: CDR1 DFQATT, CDR2 SNEGSKA (reference sequence). This CDR3 contains 15 residues. CDR3 residues: CSARRFENHNNEQFF.

This sequence joins TRBV12-3 or TRBV12-4 and TRBJ1-1; TCRdb gives TRBD1 as the D gene, but with no DNA this cannot be confirmed. This CDR3 contains 13 residues. The CDR3 protein is CASSARANTEAFF.

J is TRBJ1-2 and V is TRBV12-3 or TRBV12-4; TCRdb's D call of TRBD1 is untestable without DNA. CDR3 length equals 13 residues. The CDR3 spells CASRTTGGVGYTF.

This chain links TRBV6-1 with TRBJ1-6. The CDR3 runs 14 residues. Germline values: CDR1 MNHNS, CDR2 SASEGT. CDR3 sequence reads: CATKDGTYNSPLHF.

J is TRBJ2-3 and V is TRBV6-1; TCRdb's D call, TRBD1, is unchecked because there is no DNA. This CDR3 region has 17 residues. CDR1 and CDR2 from the germline V gene are MNHNS and SASEGT. CDR3 sequence: CASSEFLLQGAADTQYF.

This chain connects TRBV6-2 or TRBV6-3 to TRBJ1-5. CDR1 MNHEY and CDR2 SVGEGT come from the germline V gene. This CDR3 has 19 residues. The CDR3: CASSYSRGSEGFGNQPQHF.

The CDR3 here is CAWSPRVGSPLHF. V is TRBV30 and J is TRBJ1-6; TCRdb outputs TRBD1, but without DNA this stays unchecked. The CDR3 covers 13 residues. CDR1 is GTSNPN, CDR2 SVGIG, per germline (reference sequence).

V gene TRBV12-3 or TRBV12-4 combines with J gene TRBJ2-1; TCRdb picks TRBD2, but there is no DNA to check that call. The CDR3 is made up of 16 amino acids. The CDR3 region is CASSFFATSIHNEQFF.

The chain uses TRBV12-3 or TRBV12-4 and TRBJ1-1; the TCRdb D gene call, TRBD1, has no DNA to confirm it. The CDR3 runs to 14 residues. The CDR3 sequence is CASSFSGNKGEAFF.

This chain connects TRBV5-4 to TRBJ1-1; TCRdb's D call, TRBD1, is unchecked because there is no DNA. Looked up from germline, CDR1 is SGHNT and CDR2 is YYREEE (reference sequence). This CDR3 spans 14 amino acids. The chain's CDR3 is CASGGTGRETEAFF.

This rearrangement joins TRBV12-3 or TRBV12-4 to TRBJ2-1. The CDR3 is 12 amino acids. CDR3 protein: CASSERYNEQFF.

The rearrangement uses TRBV9 and TRBJ1-4; TCRdb's D call of TRBD1 is untestable without DNA. Germline V gene data show CDR1 as SGDLS and CDR2 as YYNGEE. This CDR3 contains 14 residues. CDR3 protein: CASSVGPIGEKLFF.

The chain employs TRBV18 and TRBJ2-1. CDR1 and CDR2 from the germline V gene are KGHSH and LQKENI. There are 14 residues in the CDR3. The CDR3 reads CASSPSSRGNEQFF. Full variable domain (outside the CDR3, taken from reference TRBV18 and TRBJ2-1): NAGVMQNPRHLVRRRGQEARLRCSPMKGHSHVYWYRQLPEEGLKFMVYLQKENIIDESGMPKERFSAEFPKEGPSILRIQQVVRGDSAAYFCASSPSSRGNEQFFGPGTRLTVL.